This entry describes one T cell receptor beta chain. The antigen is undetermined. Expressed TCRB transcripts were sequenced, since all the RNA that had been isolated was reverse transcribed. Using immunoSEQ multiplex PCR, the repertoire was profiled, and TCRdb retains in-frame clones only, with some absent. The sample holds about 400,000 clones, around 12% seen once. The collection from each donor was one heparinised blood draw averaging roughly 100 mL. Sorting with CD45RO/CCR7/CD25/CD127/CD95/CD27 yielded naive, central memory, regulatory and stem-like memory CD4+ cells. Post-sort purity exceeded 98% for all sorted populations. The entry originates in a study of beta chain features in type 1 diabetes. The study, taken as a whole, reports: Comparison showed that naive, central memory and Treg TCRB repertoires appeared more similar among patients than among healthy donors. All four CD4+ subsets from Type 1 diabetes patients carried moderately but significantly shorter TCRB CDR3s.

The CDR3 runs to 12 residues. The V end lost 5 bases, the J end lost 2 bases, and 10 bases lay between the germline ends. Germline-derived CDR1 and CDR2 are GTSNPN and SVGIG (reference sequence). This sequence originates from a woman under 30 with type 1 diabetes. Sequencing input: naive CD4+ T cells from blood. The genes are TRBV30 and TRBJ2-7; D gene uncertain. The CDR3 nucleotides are TGTGCCTGGGGTAGAAATCCCTACGAGCAGTACTTC. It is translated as CAWGRNPYEQYF. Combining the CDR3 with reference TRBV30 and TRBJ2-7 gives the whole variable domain SQTIHQWPATLVQPVGSPLSLECTVEGTSNPNLYWYRQAAGRGLQLLFYSVGIGQISSEVPQNLSASRPQDRQFILSSKKLLLSDSGFYLCAWGRNPYEQYFGPGTRLTVT.